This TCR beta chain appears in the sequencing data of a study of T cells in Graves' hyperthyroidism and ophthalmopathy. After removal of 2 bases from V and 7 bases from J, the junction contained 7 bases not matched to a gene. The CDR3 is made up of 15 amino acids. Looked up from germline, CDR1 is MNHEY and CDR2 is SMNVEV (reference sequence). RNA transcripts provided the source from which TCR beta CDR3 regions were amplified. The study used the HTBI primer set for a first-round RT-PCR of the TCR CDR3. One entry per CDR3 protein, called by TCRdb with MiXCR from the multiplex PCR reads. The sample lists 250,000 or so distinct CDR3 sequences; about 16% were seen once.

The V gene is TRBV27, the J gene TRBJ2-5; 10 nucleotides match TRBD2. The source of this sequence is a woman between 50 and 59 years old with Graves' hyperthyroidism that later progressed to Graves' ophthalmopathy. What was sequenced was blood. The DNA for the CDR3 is TGTGCCAGCAGTTTAACTAGCGGGAAGTCTGGGACCCAGTACTTC. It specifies CASSLTSGKSGTQYF.